This T cell receptor beta chain is drawn from a study of OX40 agonist ivuxolimab in advanced cancers. About the study: The dose-escalation group included hepatocellular carcinoma, melanoma, renal cell carcinoma and head and neck cancer.

The CDR3 loop spans 17 amino acids. V dropped 5 bases and J dropped 0; count of bases not matched to a gene: 7. The germline V gene encodes CDR1 SGHTA and CDR2 FQGNSA. Generated by immunoSEQ multiplex PCR, the TCRdb table keeps only in-frame clones and is missing some. Found here are about 65,000 clones, about nine tenths of them singletons; the top ten hold approximately 0.4%. The sequence derives from an adult with an advanced solid tumor such as melanoma, head and neck, liver or kidney cancer. The sample in question was CD4+ or CD8+ T cells sorted from blood, obtained in a trial of the OX40 agonist ivuxolimab. The chain links TRBV7-2 to TRBJ2-4; 10 bases agree with TRBD2. For the CDR3, the DNA is TGTGCCAGCAGCCTGGGGACTAGCGCCCTAGCCAAAAACATTCAGTACTTC. This encodes CASSLGTSALAKNIQYF.